The 22 T cell receptor beta chains in this list originate from one sample, sequenced in a study of T-cell memory formation after mild COVID-19. TCRdb recomputed calls from the 5' RACE reads with MiXCR, one row per CDR3 protein. The sample contains around 300,000 distinct CDR3 sequences, around 13% of which appear only once. Sequencing input: PBMCs or a T cell subset sorted from them (not recorded which). All receptors come from a man between 18 and 35 years old who had mild COVID-19 (a few samples of this study predate the infection). Cell type and time point are not known.

The sample holds many counts of this clonotype. The chain combines TRBV27 with TRBJ2-2; D uncertain. The ends were cut back, 8 bases at V and 4 bases at J, with 11 bases in the middle. The length of the CDR3 is 13 residues. Germline V gene sequence: CDR1 MNHEY, CDR2 SMNVEV (reference sequence). The CDR3: CASGLLSTGELFF. CDR3 in DNA: TGTGCCAGCGGGCTTCTCTCCACCGGGGAGCTGTTTTTT.

The CDR3 loop is CASSPIEGDTQYF. The CDR3 coding sequence is TGTGCCAGCAGTCCGATAGAGGGAGATACGCAGTATTTT. J is TRBJ2-3 and V is TRBV12-3 or TRBV12-4; tentative D call: TRBD2 (5 bases). This CDR3 is 13 amino acids long. V lost 5 bases and J lost 5, with 11 bases in between.

The CDR3 nucleotides are TGTGCCAGCAGCCCTTTCCCCGGAGCCTACGAGCAGTACTTC. Encoded protein: CASSPFPGAYEQYF. The rearrangement links TRBV5-8 to TRBJ2-7; D gene unclear. Germline values: CDR1 SGHTS, CDR2 YDEGEE. The CDR3 runs to 14 residues. V gave up 4 bases and J gave up 2 bases, with 13 bases separating them.

This clonotype was found a few times. This chain connects TRBV5-1 to TRBJ2-1; 8 bases line up with TRBD1. The length of the CDR3 is 15 residues. Germline loops: CDR1 SGHRS, CDR2 YFSETQ. J was trimmed by 7 bases and V by 1 base; bases with no gene match: 7. The CDR3 bases are TGCGCCAGCAGCTTGAGGGACAGGCCTAGGAATGAGCAGTTCTTC. Encoded protein: CASSLRDRPRNEQFF.

This clonotype has a handful of counts. J is TRBJ2-7 and V is TRBV6-6; 10 bases align to TRBD2. The CDR3 totals 14 residues. Germline V gene lookup returns CDR1 MNHNY and CDR2 SVGAGI (reference sequence). J lost 6 bases, V lost 3 bases, and 5 bases had no gene match. CDR3 region: CASSYSGGPIEQYF. DNA of the CDR3: TGTGCCAGCAGTTATAGCGGGGGGCCTATCGAGCAGTACTTC.

J is TRBJ2-1 and V is TRBV2; 10 positions match TRBD2. The CDR3 spans 16 residues. The germline V gene encodes CDR1 SNHLY and CDR2 FYNNEI. V gave up 5 bases and J gave up 5 bases; unmatched junction bases: 9. The CDR3 loop reads CASSRRGLAGDNEQFF. For the CDR3, the DNA is TGTGCCAGCAGTAGAAGGGGGCTAGCGGGGGACAATGAGCAGTTCTTC.

This sequence joins TRBV12-3 or TRBV12-4 and TRBJ1-1; perhaps TRBD1 as D (5 bases). The germline V and J ends were trimmed by 6 bases and 8 bases, with 13 bases remaining between them. The CDR3 is made up of 12 amino acids. The CDR3 protein is CASRPGQREAFF. CDR3 DNA sequence: TGTGCCAGCAGACCCGGACAACGGGAAGCTTTCTTT.

The table lists this clonotype with a few counts. The chain has TRBV12-3 or TRBV12-4 and TRBJ2-4, with 11 nucleotides matching TRBD1. CDR3 length: 17 residues. Trimming took 5 bases from V and 2 from J; bases not matched to a gene: 8. CDR3 protein: CASSPQGTGGSKNIQYF. CDR3 bases: TGTGCCAGCAGTCCCCAGGGGACAGGGGGATCCAAAAACATTCAGTACTTC.

The chain recombines TRBV2 with TRBJ2-3; 7 bases agree with TRBD2. The CDR3 is 14 amino acids. Germline V lookup: CDR1 SNHLY, CDR2 FYNNEI. The CDR3 loop is CVGGGLYSTDTQYF. The CDR3 DNA reads TGTGTGGGCGGGGGTCTCTACTCCACAGATACGCAGTATTTT.

This clonotype was found a few times. The chain carries TRBV7-9 and TRBJ2-5; TRBD1 aligns across 10 bases. In germline, CDR1 is SEHNR, CDR2 FQNEAQ (reference sequence). CDR3 length equals 14 residues. V dropped 6 bases and J dropped 5; count of bases not matched to a gene: 6. The CDR3: CASSYDRGLETQYF. In nucleotides, the CDR3 is TGTGCCAGCAGTTACGACAGGGGGCTTGAGACCCAGTACTTC.

The genes are TRBV7-8 and TRBJ2-7, with D tentatively TRBD2 (5 bases). This CDR3 has 14 amino acids. Germline-derived CDR1 and CDR2 are SGHVS and FQNEAQ. Trimming pared 2 bases from V and 2 bases from J, leaving 10 bases between. CDR3 in DNA: TGTGCCAGCAGCTTATACGAGGGAACCTACGAGCAGTACGTC. Translated: CASSLYEGTYEQYV.

This clonotype was counted only a few times. The J gene is TRBJ1-6, the V gene TRBV6-5; no clear D. Germline V gives CDR1 MNHEY, CDR2 SVGAGI. The length of the CDR3 is 16 residues. V was trimmed by 6 bases and J by 3 bases, leaving 15 bases between them. CDR3 region: CASRAQSGFYNSPLHF. The CDR3 bases are TGTGCCAGCAGAGCACAGTCCGGGTTCTATAATTCACCCCTCCACTTT.

This chain uses TRBV20-1 with TRBJ2-7, with D hard to call. With 1 base removed from V and 3 bases from J, the gap between germline ends came to 7 bases. The CDR3 is made up of 12 amino acids. Germline V gives CDR1 DFQATT, CDR2 SNEGSKA (reference sequence). The CDR3 DNA reads as TGCAGTGCTAGAGCCGGCGGCTACGAGCAGTACGTC. Amino acid sequence: CSARAGGYEQYV.

This clonotype was recorded a few times. The V and J genes are TRBV29-1 and TRBJ1-2; D is uncertain. V was cut by 4 bases and J by 5 bases, with 14 bases left in between. In germline, CDR1 is SQVTM, CDR2 ANQGSEA. The CDR3 covers 13 residues. The CDR3 nucleotides read TGCAGCGTTGGCAAAGGCCCGGGGTATGGCTACACCTTC. Protein product: CSVGKGPGYGYTF.

V usage is TRBV6-1 and J usage is TRBJ1-2, with D possibly matching TRBD1 (6 bases). This CDR3 spans 13 amino acids. V lost 7 bases to trimming and J lost 5 bases, with 14 bases between them. Germline V gives CDR1 MNHNS, CDR2 SASEGT. CDR3 DNA sequence: TGTGCCAGCACCACAGGACAGCTATATGGCTACACCTTC. Translation: CASTTGQLYGYTF.

V is TRBV11-1 and J is TRBJ2-5; possibly TRBD2 for D (5 bases). Germline V gives CDR1 SGHAT, CDR2 FQDESV (reference sequence). The CDR3 length is 14 residues. V lost 3 bases and J lost 4, with 12 bases in between. CDR3 coding DNA: TGTGCCAGCAGCTTGCTAGCCAGCATAGAGACCCAGTACTTC. Translation: CASSLLASIETQYF.

In this sample, this clonotype turned up a few times. The rearrangement joins TRBV6-5 to TRBJ2-3; D is uncertain. The length of the CDR3 is 13 residues. The V and J ends lost 6 bases and 7 bases respectively, with 14 bases between them. Germline V gives CDR1 MNHEY, CDR2 SVGAGI. This CDR3 reads CASSLNMVYTQYF. The CDR3 nucleotides are TGTGCCAGCAGCCTCAACATGGTTTATACGCAGTATTTT.

The table lists this clonotype with a few counts. This chain joins TRBV5-1 and TRBJ2-1; 7 nucleotides align to TRBD2. This CDR3 has 16 residues. CDR1 is SGHRS and CDR2 is YFSETQ in the germline V gene. V shed 0 bases, J shed 13 bases, and the junction held 16 bases outside the gene matches. CDR3 sequence reads: CASSLGSSGLLGPQFF. The CDR3 DNA follows: TGCGCCAGCAGCTTGGGTTCTAGCGGACTCTTAGGGCCCCAGTTCTTC.

This clonotype was found many times. The chain carries TRBV11-2 and TRBJ2-1; no definite D call. CDR1 is SGHAT and CDR2 is FQNNGV in the germline V gene. The CDR3 loop spans 12 amino acids. Trimming took off 2 bases at V and 7 bases at J, with 6 bases between the two ends. CDR3 sequence reads: CASSLNENEQFF. In nucleotides, the CDR3 is TGTGCCAGCAGCTTAAATGAGAATGAGCAGTTCTTC.

The chain uses TRBV5-1 and TRBJ2-5; D remains unclear. Germline values: CDR1 SGHRS, CDR2 YFSETQ. V was clipped by 4 bases and J by 4 bases, with 11 bases between them. The CDR3 runs to 13 residues. The DNA of the CDR3 is TGCGCCAGCAGCCCAAAGGTAGCAGAGACCCAGTACTTC. Translated: CASSPKVAETQYF.

The rearrangement joins TRBV20-1 to TRBJ2-5, with D maybe TRBD2 (6 bases). CDR3 size: 13 residues. Deletions cut 0 bases from V and 6 bases from J, with 11 bases between. Germline V lookup: CDR1 DFQATT, CDR2 SNEGSKA (reference sequence). The CDR3 loop reads CSARDRGRKTQYF. The CDR3 DNA reads as TGCAGTGCTAGAGATCGGGGGAGGAAGACCCAGTACTTC.

V gene TRBV7-3 combines with J gene TRBJ2-3; unclear D gene. Per germline, CDR1 SGHTA and CDR2 FQGTGA. The CDR3 contains 16 residues. V lost 5 bases and J lost 0, with 15 bases in between. The CDR3 DNA sequence: TGTGCCAGCAGCCATCCCCGGGTTAAAAGCACAGATACGCAGTATTTT. Translated, it gives CASSHPRVKSTDTQYF.